The 23 T cell receptor beta chains below come from one sample, sequenced in a study of blood T cell repertoires in COVID-19. Using immunoSEQ multiplex PCR, the repertoire was profiled, and TCRdb retains in-frame clones only, with some absent. The table has around 180,000 clones, approximately 85% seen once. The sample comprised peripheral blood. The receptors here all came from a human donor with active or convalescent COVID-19. The donor label of this sample is uncertain.

The count of this clone is one. The V call is TRBV4-3, the J call TRBJ1-1; 7 bases agree with TRBD1. There are 15 residues in the CDR3. V trimming: 2 bases; J trimming: 2 bases; junction bases outside the gene matches: 5. Germline loops: CDR1 LGHNA, CDR2 YSLEER. DNA for the CDR3: TGCGCCAGCAGCCAACAGACAGGGATTAACACTGAAGCTTTCTTT. Protein sequence: CASSQQTGINTEAFF.

The chain joins TRBV25-1 to TRBJ2-7, with TRBD1 as a possible D gene (5 bases). V lost 4 bases to trimming and J lost 3 bases, with 10 bases between them. Per the germline V gene, CDR1 is MGHDK and CDR2 is SYGVNS. This CDR3 has 13 amino acids. The CDR3 DNA is TGTGCCAGCAGTGGGACGACAGTCTACGAGCAGTACTTC. Protein product: CASSGTTVYEQYF.

V is TRBV4-1 and J is TRBJ2-2, with 7 positions matching TRBD2. Germline CDR1 MGHRA, CDR2 YSYEKL. The CDR3 extends over 18 amino acids. After removal of 0 bases from V and 2 bases from J, the junction contained 9 bases not matched to a gene. CDR3 nucleotides: TGCGCCAGCAGCCAAGATTCCGGAGCGGGATTAAACACCGGGGAGCTGTTTTTT. Translation: CASSQDSGAGLNTGELFF.

In this sample, this clone turned up once. This chain joins TRBV20-1 and TRBJ2-7; the D gene is possibly TRBD2 (6 bases). V gave up 3 bases and J gave up 2 bases, with 14 bases separating them. From germline, CDR1 is DFQATT and CDR2 SNEGSKA (reference sequence). The length of the CDR3 is 14 residues. The CDR3 DNA sequence: TGCAGTGCTAGTTTTGGACTACCAACCTACGAGCAGTACTTC. Its translation: CSASFGLPTYEQYF.

V is TRBV27 and J is TRBJ2-7, with TRBD2 matching 12 bases. This CDR3 comprises 13 residues. From germline, CDR1 is MNHEY and CDR2 SMNVEV (reference sequence). After removal of 7 bases from V and 6 bases from J, the junction contained 4 bases not matched to a gene. The CDR3 region has the DNA TGTGCCAGCACCCTAGCGGGAGGGACCGAGCAGTACTTC. Protein sequence: CASTLAGGTEQYF.

The chain recombines TRBV4-1 with TRBJ2-3, with 9 bases that match TRBD2. The CDR3 runs to 16 residues. The germline V gene encodes CDR1 MGHRA and CDR2 YSYEKL. Trimming at V came to 2 bases and at J to 0 bases, leaving 3 bases not matched to a gene. CDR3 residues: CASSQRLAASTDTQYF. DNA of the CDR3: TGCGCCAGCAGCCAAAGACTAGCGGCTAGCACAGATACGCAGTATTTT.

V usage is TRBV7-3 and J usage is TRBJ2-1; D perhaps matches TRBD1 (6 bases). CDR3 size: 15 residues. V was trimmed by 2 bases and J by 8 bases, leaving 16 bases between them. CDR1 SGHTA and CDR2 FQGTGA come from the germline V gene. The DNA for the CDR3 is TGTGCCAGCAGCTTATCGCCAGGGTCAGGGGATGAGCAGTTCTTC. Encoded protein: CASSLSPGSGDEQFF. The whole variable domain, remainder taken from reference TRBV7-3 and TRBJ2-1, is GAGVSQTPSNKVTEKGKYVELRCDPISGHTALYWYRQSLGQGPEFLIYFQGTGAADDSGLPNDRFFAVRPEGSVSTLKIQRTERGDSAVYLCASSLSPGSGDEQFFGPGTRLTVL.

This clone occurred a few times. The V gene is TRBV7-9, the J gene TRBJ2-7, with TRBD2 identical over 11 bases. CDR1 SEHNR and CDR2 FQNEAQ come from the germline V gene (reference sequence). V dropped 9 bases and J dropped 4; count of bases not matched to a gene: 8. This CDR3 has 14 amino acids. The CDR3 bases are TGTGCCAGTCAAACTAGCGGGGGTGATTACGAGCAGTACTTC. It is translated as CASQTSGGDYEQYF.

The rearrangement joins TRBV2 to TRBJ1-6; the match to TRBD1 covers 10 bases. CDR1 and CDR2 from the germline V gene are SNHLY and FYNNEI. The CDR3 is made up of 15 amino acids. V lost 6 bases to trimming and J lost 8 bases; unmatched junction nucleotides: 7. DNA of the CDR3: TGTGCCAGCAGCCTTGCTGGACAGGGGGATTCACCCCTCCACTTT. Translation: CASSLAGQGDSPLHF.

The CDR3 nucleotides read TGCAGCGTTGAAAAAGAGGCCGGTAATGAGCAGTTCTTC. Amino acids: CSVEKEAGNEQFF. The chain employs TRBV29-1 and TRBJ2-1, with D hard to call. This CDR3 has 13 residues. Trimming cost V 2 bases and J 7 bases, with 12 bases left between them. Germline-derived CDR1 and CDR2 are SQVTM and ANQGSEA.

This sequence joins TRBV19 and TRBJ2-1; 9 nucleotides agree with TRBD1. This CDR3 comprises 14 residues. V was pared by 6 bases and J by 4 bases, with 4 bases of the junction left unmatched. Germline CDR1 LNHDA, CDR2 SQIVND (reference sequence). The CDR3 sequence is CASSGTGRYNEQFF. CDR3 nucleotides: TGTGCCAGTAGCGGGACAGGGAGGTACAATGAGCAGTTCTTC.

The rearrangement joins TRBV27 to TRBJ2-7; 7 bases are shared with TRBD2. The J segment lost 6 bases and the V segment lost 6 bases, leaving 11 bases of the junction unmatched. Germline-derived CDR1 and CDR2 are MNHEY and SMNVEV (reference sequence). There are 14 residues in the CDR3. The CDR3 protein is CASRVLGGGREQYF. CDR3 bases: TGTGCCAGCAGAGTCTTGGGCGGGGGACGCGAGCAGTACTTC.

CDR3 in DNA: TGTGCCAGCAGCCCCGAAGGATGGTCAGGGACCCAGTACTTC. Translated, it gives CASSPEGWSGTQYF. The chain combines TRBV6-2 or TRBV6-3 with TRBJ2-5; D ambiguous. Germline V gene lookup returns CDR1 MNHEY and CDR2 SVGEGT. Trimming left V 6 bases short and J 7 bases short, with 18 bases between. This CDR3 contains 14 residues.

In DNA, the CDR3 is TGTGCCAGCAGCTCTTCCGGGACAGGGGGCAATGGCTACACCTTC. This translates into CASSSSGTGGNGYTF. The V gene is TRBV7-4, the J gene TRBJ1-2, with 12 bases aligning to TRBD1. The length of the CDR3 is 15 residues. The V gene's germline CDR1 is SGHVT and CDR2 SQSDAQ. Trimming removed 4 bases from V and 6 bases from J; junction bases left unmatched: 6.

The chain uses TRBV7-7 and TRBJ2-1; 10 nucleotides align to TRBD2. J gave up 0 bases and V 4 bases, and 6 bases lay outside the gene matches. The CDR3 extends over 17 amino acids. Looked up from germline, CDR1 is SSHAT and CDR2 is FNYEAQ (reference sequence). CDR3 sequence: CASSSSSGGPSYNEQFF. The CDR3 nucleotides read TGTGCCAGCAGCTCCTCTAGCGGGGGTCCCTCCTACAATGAGCAGTTCTTC.

The chain couples TRBV7-2 to TRBJ2-5, with 8 positions matching TRBD1. Per germline, CDR1 SGHTA and CDR2 FQGNSA. J was trimmed by 2 bases and V by 3 bases; bases with no gene match: 5. CDR3 length: 15 residues. Here the CDR3 reads CASSLWTGKQETQYF. In nucleotides, the CDR3 is TGTGCCAGCAGCTTGTGGACAGGGAAACAAGAGACCCAGTACTTC.

This clone showed up just once. This chain uses TRBV6-2 or TRBV6-3 with TRBJ2-1; maybe TRBD2 (5 bases). V dropped 2 bases and J dropped 4 bases, with 6 bases sitting between them. The V gene's germline CDR1 is MNHEY and CDR2 SVGEGT. The CDR3 runs 13 residues. The DNA of the CDR3 is TGTGCCAGCAGTTACGCGGGTTACAATGAGCAGTTCTTC. This encodes CASSYAGYNEQFF.

This chain connects TRBV9 to TRBJ2-3; D ambiguous. Trimming removed 0 bases at V and 9 bases at J, with 14 bases between. The CDR3 length is 14 residues. Germline V lookup: CDR1 SGDLS, CDR2 YYNGEE. The CDR3 sequence is CASSVEGLRGTQYF. The CDR3 bases are TGTGCCAGCAGCGTAGAAGGTCTAAGAGGAACGCAGTATTTT.

This clone has a handful of counts. V is TRBV11-2 and J is TRBJ2-7; D perhaps matches TRBD1 (7 bases). Per the germline V gene, CDR1 is SGHAT and CDR2 is FQNNGV. Trimming took 4 bases from V and 2 from J, leaving 18 bases between them. The CDR3 has 16 residues. The CDR3: CASSSPEGDRPYEQYF. CDR3 nucleotide sequence: TGTGCCAGCAGCTCCCCGGAGGGGGACAGACCCTACGAGCAGTACTTC. The full variable domain, completed using reference TRBV11-2 and TRBJ2-7, is EAGVAQSPRYKIIEKRQSVAFWCNPISGHATLYWYQQILGQGPKLLIQFQNNGVVDDSQLPKDRFSAERLKGVDSTLKIQPAKLEDSAVYLCASSSPEGDRPYEQYFGPGTRLTVT.

V usage is TRBV19 and J usage is TRBJ2-2; tentatively, D is TRBD1 (6 bases). The germline gives CDR1 LNHDA, CDR2 SQIVND (reference sequence). The CDR3 totals 14 residues. Deletions cut 9 bases from V and 5 bases from J, with 16 bases between. CDR3 bases: TGTGCCAGCATACAGGGATTAGGAACCGGGGAGCTGTTTTTT. Translated: CASIQGLGTGELFF.

This sequence joins TRBV15 and TRBJ2-7, with D perhaps TRBD1 (6 bases). There are 14 residues in the CDR3. CDR1 and CDR2 from the germline V gene are LNHNV and YYDKDF (reference sequence). V was shortened by 1 base and J by 1 base, with 8 bases between the two germline ends. CDR3 coding DNA: TGTGCCACCAGCAGAGTAGGGGGATCCTACGAGCAGTACTTC. Translation: CATSRVGGSYEQYF.

V gene TRBV19 combines with J gene TRBJ1-4; no reliable D call. The CDR3 sequence is 16 residues long. The germline V gene encodes CDR1 LNHDA and CDR2 SQIVND (reference sequence). Trimming stripped 5 bases from V and 8 bases from J, with 21 bases between. In DNA form, the CDR3 reads TGTGCCAGTAGTCCATCAAGGATCCAAGCGTGGGAAAAACTGTTTTTT. It specifies CASSPSRIQAWEKLFF.

The genes are TRBV4-2 and TRBJ1-1, with 7 bases aligning to TRBD1. The CDR3 loop spans 16 amino acids. Looked up from germline, CDR1 is LGHNA and CDR2 is YNFKEQ. J lost 0 bases, V lost 7 bases, and 11 bases had no gene match. The CDR3 reads CASTGQDMLMNTEAFF. Written as DNA, the CDR3 is TGTGCCAGCACCGGACAGGACATGTTGATGAACACTGAAGCTTTCTTT.